The next 32 T cell receptor beta chains were all read from a single sample in a study of blood T cell repertoires in COVID-19. Clones were read by immunoSEQ multiplex PCR, and TCRdb kept only the in-frame ones, dropping some. Among roughly 90,000 clones, 89% were seen once, and the ten largest hold approximately 5.2%. The sequenced material came from peripheral blood. These receptors were collected from a woman of 80 years or more with active COVID-19.

The chain recombines TRBV5-6 with TRBJ2-7; no clear D. Trimming pared 4 bases from V and 4 bases from J, leaving 18 bases between. CDR1 is SGHDT and CDR2 is YYEEEE in the germline V gene. CDR3 length: 15 residues. The CDR3 is CASSLPGGPTYEQYF. The CDR3 coding sequence is TGTGCCAGCAGCCTCCCAGGTGGGCCGACGTACGAGCAGTACTTC. The whole variable domain, remainder taken from reference TRBV5-6 and TRBJ2-7, is DAGVTQSPTHLIKTRGQQVTLRCSPKSGHDTVSWYQQALGQGPQFIFQYYEEEERQRGNFPDRFSGHQFPNYSSELNVNALLLGDSALYLCASSLPGGPTYEQYFGPGTRLTVT.

The chain uses TRBV4-3 and TRBJ2-2; 11 nucleotides agree with TRBD1. Germline CDR1 is LGHNA and CDR2 is YSLEER. The V gene end was trimmed by 6 bases and the J gene end by 7 bases; junction bases not matched to a gene: 7. This CDR3 is built from 15 residues. The CDR3 loop is CASSRTGGFGGELFF. The CDR3 DNA reads TGCGCCAGCAGTCGGACAGGGGGCTTTGGCGGGGAGCTGTTTTTT.

The V call is TRBV5-1, the J call TRBJ2-3, with D tentatively TRBD1 (5 bases). The CDR3 runs to 14 residues. V was trimmed by 0 bases and J by 1 base, leaving 6 bases between them. Germline V gene data show CDR1 as SGHRS and CDR2 as YFSETQ. CDR3 in DNA: TGCGCCAGCAGCTTGGAGACAGGCACAGATACGCAGTATTTT. Protein product: CASSLETGTDTQYF.

This clone was observed a single time. The V and J genes are TRBV15 and TRBJ2-1; TRBD2 agrees at 8 bases. Germline trimming cut 4 bases from V and 1 base from J; bases unmatched to any gene: 9. The CDR3 length is 17 residues. Germline V gives CDR1 LNHNV, CDR2 YYDKDF (reference sequence). The CDR3 loop is CATSINPGLASYNEQFF. For the CDR3, the DNA is TGTGCCACCAGCATCAACCCCGGACTAGCTTCCTACAATGAGCAGTTCTTC.

This chain uses TRBV3-1 (or the pseudogene TRBV3-2) with TRBJ2-1, with 12 positions matching TRBD2. Germline CDR1 is LGHDT and CDR2 is YNNKEL (reference sequence). V was pared by 11 bases and J by 8 bases, with 19 bases of the junction left unmatched. The length of the CDR3 is 17 residues. CDR3 sequence reads: CAGPGLAGFPIVDEQFF. CDR3 coding DNA: TGTGCCGGGCCCGGACTAGCGGGATTTCCCATAGTAGATGAGCAGTTCTTC.

The genes are TRBV6-2 or TRBV6-3 and TRBJ1-5; D unresolved. V gave up 0 bases and J gave up 7 bases, with 7 bases separating them. CDR1 is MNHEY, CDR2 SVGEGT, per germline. The CDR3 extends over 13 amino acids. The CDR3 here is CASSYSRAQPQHF. The DNA of the CDR3 is TGTGCCAGCAGTTACTCGAGGGCACAGCCCCAGCATTTT.

The gene calls are TRBV18 and TRBJ2-2, with 7 bases aligning to TRBD2. V dropped 3 bases and J dropped 11; count of bases not matched to a gene: 9. Germline V gives CDR1 KGHSH, CDR2 LQKENI. This CDR3 is 14 amino acids long. CDR3 in amino acids: CASSPTRSSGELFF. The CDR3 bases are TGTGCCAGCTCACCGACTAGGTCTAGCGGCGAGCTGTTTTTT.

This clone was counted once. The chain has TRBV28 and TRBJ2-7; D might be TRBD2 (6 bases). V was clipped by 3 bases and J by 6 bases, with 9 bases between them. CDR1 is MDHEN and CDR2 is SYDVKM in the germline V gene. This CDR3 has 12 residues. In DNA, the CDR3 is TGTGCCAGCAGTTTGAACGGGGGCGAGCAGTACTTC. It encodes CASSLNGGEQYF. Combining the CDR3 with reference TRBV28 and TRBJ2-7 gives the whole variable domain DVKVTQSSRYLVKRTGEKVFLECVQDMDHENMFWYRQDPGLGLRLIYFSYDVKMKEKGDIPEGYSVSREKKERFSLILESASTNQTSMYLCASSLNGGEQYFGPGTRLTVT.

This chain links TRBV18 with TRBJ1-1; TRBD1 matches 10 bases. CDR3 length: 12 amino acids. The J segment lost 12 bases and the V segment lost 10 bases, leaving 11 bases of the junction unmatched. Germline lookup yields CDR1 KGHSH and CDR2 LQKENI. The DNA of the CDR3 is TGTGCCACGATACCAGGGACAGGGGAATCTTTCTTT. Its translation is CATIPGTGESFF. The full variable domain, with the rest looked up from reference TRBV18 and TRBJ1-1, is NAGVMQNPRHLVRRRGQEARLRCSPMKGHSHVYWYRQLPEEGLKFMVYLQKENIIDESGMPKERFSAEFPKEGPSILRIQQVVRGDSAAYFCATIPGTGESFFGQGTRLTVV.

The V call is TRBV6-1, the J call TRBJ1-2; D unclear. Germline V gene data show CDR1 as MNHNS and CDR2 as SASEGT. The CDR3 runs 14 residues. The V and J ends lost 3 bases and 2 bases respectively, with 10 bases between them. The CDR3 sequence: CASSESGSNYGYTF. The CDR3 region has the DNA TGTGCCAGCAGTGAGTCGGGGTCCAACTATGGCTACACCTTC.

The V and J genes are TRBV3-1 (or the pseudogene TRBV3-2) and TRBJ1-1; 7 bases line up with TRBD1. CDR1 is LGHDT, CDR2 YNNKEL, per germline (reference sequence). Trimming cost V 5 bases and J 5 bases; bases outside gene matches: 8. There are 14 residues in the CDR3. The chain's CDR3 is CASSGQAAGTEAFF. CDR3 nucleotide sequence: TGTGCCAGCAGCGGACAGGCGGCGGGGACTGAAGCTTTCTTT.

The chain uses TRBV24-1 and TRBJ2-7, with a tentative D call TRBD2 (5 bases). The CDR3 spans 15 residues. From germline, CDR1 is KGHDR and CDR2 SFDVKD. The V and J ends lost 10 bases and 3 bases respectively, with 21 bases between them. In nucleotides, the CDR3 is TGTGCCACTTCGGCCCTGGCAGGAGGTATCTACGAGCAGTACTTC. Protein product: CATSALAGGIYEQYF.

The genes are TRBV5-4 and TRBJ2-7; 8 nucleotides line up with TRBD2. CDR3 length equals 17 residues. J was trimmed by 6 bases and V by 0 bases; bases with no gene match: 14. Germline V lookup: CDR1 SGHNT, CDR2 YYREEE (reference sequence). The CDR3, as DNA: TGTGCCAGCAGCTTGGTGCCCGGGACTAGGAGGGGGAGCGAGCAGTACTTC. It translates to CASSLVPGTRRGSEQYF. Drawing the rest from reference TRBV5-4 and TRBJ2-7, the complete variable domain is ETGVTQSPTHLIKTRGQQVTLRCSSQSGHNTVSWYQQALGQGPQFIFQYYREEENGRGNFPPRFSGLQFPNYSSELNVNALELDDSALYLCASSLVPGTRRGSEQYFGPGTRLTVT.

The chain has TRBV12-3 or TRBV12-4 and TRBJ2-3; D remains unclear. The germline V and J ends were trimmed by 8 bases and 0 bases, with 6 bases remaining between them. The CDR3 has 12 residues. The CDR3 DNA follows: TGTGCCAGCCAAACAAGCACAGATACGCAGTATTTT. It encodes CASQTSTDTQYF.

The V call is TRBV19, the J call TRBJ1-2; TRBD1 agrees at 7 bases. V was clipped by 2 bases and J by 6 bases; unmatched bases: 6. The germline CDR1 and CDR2 sequences are LNHDA and SQIVND (reference sequence). The CDR3 runs to 14 residues. The CDR3 loop is CASSIPPTGNGYTF. The CDR3 nucleotides are TGTGCCAGTAGTATACCGCCGACAGGGAATGGCTACACCTTC.

DNA of the CDR3: TGTGCCAGCAGCTTAGGAAATTCAGGGCCCTACGAGCAGTACTTC. Its translation: CASSLGNSGPYEQYF. The V call is TRBV7-9, the J call TRBJ2-7; maybe TRBD1 (5 bases). V was pared by 1 base and J by 2 bases, with 12 bases between. Germline CDR1 reads SEHNR; CDR2 reads FQNEAQ (reference sequence). This CDR3 contains 15 residues.

J is TRBJ2-2 and V is TRBV4-2; D perhaps matches TRBD2 (6 bases). Germline values: CDR1 LGHNA, CDR2 YNFKEQ. The V end was cut by 3 bases, the J end by 0 bases, with 14 bases between. The CDR3 runs to 17 residues. CDR3 nucleotides: TGTGCCAGCAGCCACGCCGCGTGGGGGGCGAACACCGGGGAGCTGTTTTTT. Translation gives CASSHAAWGANTGELFF.

The chain combines TRBV19 with TRBJ2-7; D call uncertain. In germline, CDR1 is LNHDA, CDR2 SQIVND (reference sequence). Trimming removed 3 bases from V and 5 bases from J, with 5 bases in between. The CDR3 has 11 amino acids. CDR3 in DNA: TGTGCCAGTAGTATGGGCAACGAGCAGTACTTC. Translation: CASSMGNEQYF.

J is TRBJ2-2 and V is TRBV7-9; 14 bases are a match to TRBD2. V lost 7 bases to trimming and J lost 4 bases; unmatched junction nucleotides: 8. The CDR3 contains 17 residues. Germline CDR1 SEHNR, CDR2 FQNEAQ (reference sequence). This CDR3 is CASIPGGLAGATGELFF. The CDR3, as DNA: TGTGCCAGCATACCGGGGGGACTAGCGGGAGCCACCGGGGAGCTGTTTTTT.

This clone was found once. The rearrangement joins TRBV9 to TRBJ2-7, with 9 bases identical to TRBD2. Losses at the gene ends were 0 bases for V and 6 bases for J; bases not matched to a gene: 10. The germline V gene has CDR1 SGDLS and CDR2 YYNGEE. The CDR3 spans 16 residues. This chain's CDR3 is CASSVAGLAGYSEQYF. CDR3 coding DNA: TGTGCCAGCAGCGTAGCTGGGCTAGCGGGATATTCCGAGCAGTACTTC.

The chain recombines TRBV3-1 (or the pseudogene TRBV3-2) with TRBJ2-7, with a weak D call TRBD2 (6 bases). The CDR3 is 16 amino acids. V was clipped by 0 bases and J by 2 bases, with 14 bases between them. CDR1 and CDR2 (germline): LGHDT, YNNKEL (reference sequence). In DNA form, the CDR3 reads TGTGCCAGCAGCCAAGATAAGGCAATAGCGGCCTACGAGCAGTACTTC. Translation: CASSQDKAIAAYEQYF.

This rearrangement joins TRBV18 to TRBJ2-3; D unclear. V lost 2 bases and J lost 2, with 11 bases in between. The CDR3 length is 15 residues. Germline CDR1 KGHSH, CDR2 LQKENI. The CDR3 DNA sequence: TGTGCCAGCTCACCAGAGGCACTATCCACAGATACGCAGTATTTT. This gives the protein CASSPEALSTDTQYF.

The chain joins TRBV27 to TRBJ2-7, with 11 bases lining up with TRBD2. V gave up 6 bases and J gave up 2 bases; unmatched junction bases: 6. This CDR3 has 15 amino acids. The V gene's germline CDR1 is MNHEY and CDR2 SMNVEV (reference sequence). CDR3 loop: CASRVTSGTTYEQYF. The CDR3 DNA follows: TGTGCCAGCAGGGTGACTAGCGGGACAACCTACGAGCAGTACTTC.

This clone was seen only a few times. V and J are TRBV7-2 and TRBJ1-4, with D tentatively TRBD1 (5 bases). Germline V gene sequence: CDR1 SGHTA, CDR2 FQGNSA. The CDR3 has 14 amino acids. V lost 4 bases, J lost 9 bases, and 15 bases lay in between. CDR3 amino acids: CASSWTLGNQKLFF. The CDR3 bases are TGTGCCAGCAGCTGGACATTGGGCAATCAAAAACTGTTTTTT. Supplemented by reference TRBV7-2 and TRBJ1-4, the full variable domain reads GAGVSQSPSNKVTEKGKDVELRCDPISGHTALYWYRQSLGQGLEFLIYFQGNSAPDKSGLPSDRFSAERTGGSVSTLTIQRTQQEDSAVYLCASSWTLGNQKLFFGSGTQLSVL.

The chain uses TRBV19 and TRBJ1-1; 9 bases fit TRBD1. Trimming took 6 bases from V and 2 from J; bases not matched to a gene: 4. There are 14 residues in the CDR3. Germline values: CDR1 LNHDA, CDR2 SQIVND (reference sequence). The CDR3 sequence: CASRQTGGNTEAFF. The CDR3 region has the DNA TGTGCCAGTAGGCAAACAGGGGGCAACACTGAAGCTTTCTTT. The whole variable domain, filled in from reference TRBV19 and TRBJ1-1, reads DGGITQSPKYLFRKEGQNVTLSCEQNLNHDAMYWYRQDPGQGLRLIYYSQIVNDFQKGDIAEGYSVSREKKESFPLTVTSAQKNPTAFYLCASRQTGGNTEAFFGQGTRLTVV.

The chain links TRBV2 to TRBJ2-7, with TRBD2 as a possible D gene (5 bases). Deletions cut 4 bases from V and 5 bases from J, with 9 bases between. Looked up from germline, CDR1 is SNHLY and CDR2 is FYNNEI. The CDR3 has 12 amino acids. The CDR3: CASSVTTNEQYF. DNA of the CDR3: TGTGCCAGCAGTGTTACGACTAACGAGCAGTACTTC.

The genes are TRBV7-2 and TRBJ2-1; 7 nucleotides agree with TRBD2. Germline V gene data show CDR1 as SGHTA and CDR2 as FQGNSA. The V segment lost 2 bases and the J segment 2 bases; nucleotides outside the gene matches: 6. This CDR3 is 16 amino acids long. DNA of the CDR3: TGTGCCAGCAGCTTACGACTAGCCACCACCTACAATGAGCAGTTCTTC. Protein product: CASSLRLATTYNEQFF.

The chain joins TRBV19 to TRBJ1-1; 8 positions agree with TRBD1. Germline V gene sequence: CDR1 LNHDA, CDR2 SQIVND (reference sequence). V gave up 5 bases and J gave up 5 bases; unmatched junction bases: 7. The CDR3 length is 14 residues. CDR3 sequence (DNA): TGTGCCAGTAGTGCCCACAGGGGGGGGACTGAAGCTTTCTTT. This sequence encodes CASSAHRGGTEAFF.

The chain has TRBV28 and TRBJ2-3; perhaps TRBD1 as D (6 bases). This CDR3 contains 14 residues. Looked up from germline, CDR1 is MDHEN and CDR2 is SYDVKM. The V end was cut by 6 bases, the J end by 5 bases, with 15 bases between. CDR3 in DNA: TGTGCCAGCAGCTCCCCCCGCAGGGGAGATACGCAGTATTTT. Protein product: CASSSPRRGDTQYF.

This clone was seen a single time. This chain uses TRBV9 with TRBJ2-7, with D uncertain. This CDR3 comprises 14 residues. V was pared by 4 bases and J by 0 bases, with 11 bases between. In germline, CDR1 is SGDLS, CDR2 YYNGEE. CDR3 in amino acids: CASSPMLSSYEQYF. Written as DNA, the CDR3 is TGTGCCAGCAGCCCTATGCTGAGCTCCTACGAGCAGTACTTC.

The chain carries TRBV11-2 and TRBJ2-1, with 11 bases fitting TRBD2. Germline CDR1 SGHAT, CDR2 FQNNGV. Trimming at V came to 5 bases and at J to 3 bases, leaving 3 bases not matched to a gene. The CDR3 is 15 residues long. The CDR3 loop reads CASSAGTSGYNEQFF. CDR3 in DNA: TGTGCCAGCAGCGCCGGGACTAGCGGCTACAATGAGCAGTTCTTC.

This clone was picked up one time. The junction departs from the called germline gene at one end, perhaps through a read error. J is TRBJ2-1 and V is TRBV5-1, with D tentatively TRBD2 (6 bases). Germline-derived CDR1 and CDR2 are SGHRS and YFSETQ. The CDR3 extends over 14 amino acids. Here the CDR3 DNA reads TGCGCCAGCAGTTTGGGGGAGGCCAGGAATGAGCAGTTCTTC. Translating it yields CASSLGEARNEQFF. Using reference TRBV5-1 and TRBJ2-1 for the parts outside the CDR3, the full variable domain is KAGVTQTPRYLIKTRGQQVTLSCSPISGHRSVSWYQQTPGQGLQFLFEYFSETQRNKGNFPGRFSGRQFSNSRSEMNVSTLELGDSALYLCASSLGEARNEQFFGPGTRLTVL.